This T cell receptor (beta chain) was sequenced for a study of blood T cell repertoires in COVID-19. For the study at large: Both acute and convalescent COVID-19 samples were obtained from the United States, Italy and Spain. Sample material is recorded as cDNA or gDNA derived from T cells, B-cell-depleted T cells, or PBMCs.

This clone was found a few times. Clinical histories supplied by participants themselves formed the basis of cohort assignment. Sequencing used immunoSEQ multiplex PCR; TCRdb keeps in-frame clones, though not all of them. The sample consists of 200,000 to 300,000 clones, approximately 88% of them appearing once. The sample comprised PBMCs or T cells enriched from blood (not recorded which). The source is a woman between 40 and 50 years old with acute COVID-19.

The CDR3 nucleotides read TGTGCCAGCAGTGAAATTACAGACGGCCATTCACCCCTCCACTTT. It codes for CASSEITDGHSPLHF. J is TRBJ1-6 and V is TRBV6-1; no clear D gene. Looked up from germline, CDR1 is MNHNS and CDR2 is SASEGT. The CDR3 covers 15 residues. Trimming removed 2 bases from V and 8 bases from J, with 13 bases in between.